What follows describes a single T cell receptor (beta chain). The authors' processing: Reference gene primers were amplified, and this amplification served to estimate nucleated cell counts. Sequenced by immunoSEQ multiplex PCR; TCRdb stores in-frame clones only, minus some. V, J and clone size reflect that table, while D and trimming were determined from the DNA. The sample includes about 260,000 clones, more than 85% of them seen just once. Trimming removed 2 bases at V and 3 bases at J, with 7 bases between. Germline V lookup: CDR1 MGHDK, CDR2 SYGVNS. The CDR3 has 14 amino acids. This sample is drawn from a study of blood T cell repertoires in COVID-19.

The specimen sequenced was peripheral blood. V gene TRBV25-1 combines with J gene TRBJ2-2; D gene uncertain. The receptor was derived from a man between 18 and 35 years old with active or convalescent COVID-19. The CDR3 DNA reads TGTGCCAGCAGTGAAAGTCAGTACACCGGGGAGCTGTTTTTT. Protein sequence: CASSESQYTGELFF. The full variable domain, its missing parts supplied by reference TRBV25-1 and TRBJ2-2, is EADIYQTPRYLVIGTGKKITLECSQTMGHDKMYWYQQDPGMELHLIHYSYGVNSTEKGDLSSESTVSRIRTEHFPLTLESARPSHTSQYLCASSESQYTGELFFGEGSRLTVL.